This T cell receptor (beta chain) was recovered during a study of T cells in Graves' hyperthyroidism and ophthalmopathy (dated by TCRdb to between 2018 and 2020). Background on the whole study: Peripheral blood samples were taken at initial diagnosis, before any treatment was given. The approximately 98 discovery patients were randomly divided into training and test sets at a 7:3 ratio. The study also compared thyroid tissue and blood T-cell repertoires from a handful of Graves' hyperthyroidism patients. Once sampling was done, hyperthyroidism patients were given methimazole at a starting dose of 30 mg daily, whereas ophthalmopathy patients were given high-dose intravenous methylprednisolone. To identify distinguishing TCR V-J signatures, a discovery cohort of around 100 patients was used, comprising 40 to 45 with Graves' ophthalmopathy and around 57 with stable Graves' hyperthyroidism. According to the paper, TCR Vbeta CDR3 sequencing was carried out on more than 120 peripheral blood samples, which came from 40 to 45 ophthalmopathy, roughly 75 hyperthyroidism and roughly 17 progressor patients. Prospective prediction of ophthalmopathy was tested in an independent validation cohort of 18 to 20 hyperthyroidism patients and 15 to 17 patients who later progressed to ophthalmopathy.

The CDR3 spans 13 residues, from the cysteine through the phenylalanine. Only the CDR3 DNA stays, 39 bases, in frame from base 1. A distance of 5 bases separates the germline ends of V and J, which lose 1 base and 2 bases respectively. Sequences SGHTA (CDR1) and FQGNSA (CDR2) are obtained from the germline V gene. The TCR beta CDR3 regions were amplified from the RNA transcripts. For the first round of RT-PCR on the TCR CDR3, the HTBI primer set was used together with the Qiagen OneStep RT-PCR kit. A second multiplex PCR round built the libraries, followed by size selection and purification. Libraries were sequenced paired-end with 100 bp reads on an Illumina HiSeq2000. The source study handled its data this way. SOAPnuke was used to process the raw data, removing reads that contained adapters or uncalled bases, had a mean Phred below 15, or lacked an exact match to the constant primer or identifier. High-quality paired reads were merged with COPE v1.2.5, and unique nucleotide sequences were defined as clonotypes. MiTCR v1.1 was used to align the clonotypes against IMGT TRBV, TRBD and TRBJ reference segments. Analysis was restricted to V-J combinations with a frequency above 0.0001, which covered just over 98% of repertoires. The TCS score was defined as F50 (clonal expansion) divided by E x V (chaos), with BLOSUM62-based TCRdist calculated between CDR3 peptides within each V-J. Welch's t-statistics and random forest reduced fewer than 600 V-J features to under 15, which were used in a naive Bayes classifier (R e1071). TCRdb reran the public reads through fastp at Q25 and MiXCR, keeping productive beta chains. Entries are consolidated by CDR3 protein sequence, retaining the most common genes and DNA. TCRdb, not the authors, supplied the V and J calls. This sample has 400,000 to 500,000 distinct CDR3 sequences in its table, and over 12% of those were observed once. The ten largest make up less than 15% of the sample.

This clonotype appeared many times. The clone's antigen remains unknown. No base quality information exists; no much larger clone differs at one position. Moderately to severely active disease, a Clinical Activity Score of at least 3, a NOSPECS grade of at least 4, and a duration under 3 months were present in ophthalmopathy patients. Any patient with an uncontrolled infection, another autoimmune disease, pregnancy or lactation was excluded. Diagnoses were established on the basis of clinical symptoms, serum thyroxine and TRAb, thyroid ultrasound, and orbital computed tomography. Ficoll-Paque density gradient centrifugation was used to isolate PBMCs from approximately 10 ml of fresh peripheral blood. Total RNA was extracted with Trizol reagent, and quality was checked on an Agilent 2100 Bioanalyzer. The investigation overall reported the following: In cross-validation, a model built on a 13 V-J signature told ophthalmopathy apart from stable hyperthyroidism with over 85% sensitivity and about 81% specificity, and in testing the same model reached 80%/75%. Sample size was not statistically predetermined, and investigators were not blinded to group allocation. Most expanded thyroid clonotypes (frequency above 0.001) were also found in blood, which suggests that blood repertoires may mirror thyroid immune responses. In validation, progression to ophthalmopathy was predicted by the model with 70.59% sensitivity and under 85% specificity, a median of approximately 6.5 months before onset.

The specimen was blood. The TCR comes from a man younger than 30 with Graves' ophthalmopathy. Recombination connected TRBV7-2 to TRBJ2-5; the D gene assignment is ambiguous. In nucleotide form, the sequence is TGTGCCAGCAGCTTAGTTGCACAAGAGACCCAGTACTTC. Its protein reads: CASSLVAQETQYF. The reference TRBV7-2 and TRBJ2-5 proteins fill in what lies around the CDR3, so the full variable domain reads GAGVSQSPSNKVTEKGKDVELRCDPISGHTALYWYRQSLGQGLEFLIYFQGNSAPDKSGLPSDRFSAERTGGSVSTLTIQRTQQEDSAVYLCASSLVAQETQYFGPGTRLLVL.